This record covers a single T cell receptor (beta chain). The antigen remains unidentified. This record comes from a study of T-cell memory formation after mild COVID-19. The study's findings and limits: Pre-infection memory contained some responding clones, which suggested that cross-reactive memory had joined. Later expanders leaned toward CD4+, whereas clones contracting from day 15 to 85 were balanced CD4/CD8.

The CDR3 loop spans 10 amino acids. Germline V gene sequence: CDR1 DFQATT, CDR2 SNEGSKA (reference sequence). V was trimmed by 2 bases and J by 3 bases, leaving 2 bases between them. One entry per CDR3 protein results from TCRdb running MiXCR on the 5' RACE reads. This table has approximately 430,000 distinct CDR3 sequences, 23% appearing once. The chain employs TRBV20-1 and TRBJ2-7; D not certain. The receptor comes from an adult woman who had mild COVID-19 (a few samples of this study predate the infection). Cell type and time point are not known. The source material was PBMCs or a T cell subset sorted from them (not recorded which). CDR3: CSARYYEQYF. The CDR3 DNA sequence: TGCAGTGCTAGATACTACGAGCAGTACTTC.